This TCR beta chain came from a study of response to subunit inactivated influenza vaccine. This clonotype was observed many times. MiXCR, run by TCRdb on the RT-PCR reads, gives a single entry per CDR3 protein. The table has hundreds of thousands of distinct CDR3 sequences, 11% seen once. V was clipped by 3 bases and J by 4 bases; unmatched bases: 4. Germline V gives CDR1 SGHTA, CDR2 FQGNSA. This CDR3 region has 14 residues. This sample was shared with a second study, whose subject was T cells expressing NK-cell markers. That study adds: Researchers built TCR beta cDNA using 5'RACE template switching with UMIs. Within several experiments, an anti-gamma-delta TCR antibody kept the sorting limited to alpha-beta TCR T cells. Among CD8+ T cells from over 5 donors, dominant NKG2C+ clonotypes accounted for roughly 1.0-8%.

Sample: PBMCs from blood, taken on the day of vaccination. The sequence was collected from a man over 45 who received an inactivated influenza vaccine. The chain employs TRBV7-2 and TRBJ2-7; 9 bases agree with TRBD1. CDR3 in amino acids: CASSFGTGLYEQYF. DNA of the CDR3: TGTGCCAGCAGCTTCGGGACAGGGTTATACGAGCAGTACTTC.